This T cell receptor beta chain was captured in a study of shared clonotypes between healthy human individuals (dated by TCRdb to 2020 to 2021). About the study as a whole: Three men and two women, aged 18 to 49 years, made up the cohort. Between about 0.94 and 8.9 billion PBMCs per donor were obtained by leukapheresis. For each donor, three plates each were used for CD4 naive and CD4 memory, two plates were used for CD8 naive, and one plate was used for CD8 memory. Different laboratories and diverse techniques were used to prepare libraries and sequence TCR repertoires, to increase sequencing depth and limit assay-specific biases. To estimate repertoire size and how much clonotype sharing occurs between individuals, the study deeply sequenced the blood TCR repertoires of several healthy adults. Study-wide conclusions, independent of this receptor: When a handful of donors were compared, the shared fraction of clonotypes was about 5% for naive CD4, roughly 3.3% for naive CD8, about 2.4% for memory CD4, and approximately 0.4% for memory CD8. Higher generation probabilities were observed for clonotypes shared by all four sorted-subset donors than for non-shared clonotypes. Larger estimated clonotype richness was generally found for naive subsets than for memory subsets. Because the study included only a small number of donors, the genetic and exposure-history diversity represented was limited. Pairwise subsampling led to the expectation that sequencing depth would affect the degree of clonotype sharing among donors. Even with the large sequencing depth, rarefaction of the sorted-subset datasets indicated that sequencing was incomplete. Sampling was limited to blood, and TCR repertoires in tissue likely differ from TCR repertoires in blood.

Using the deep immunoSEQ assay, TCR CDR3 regions were amplified from genomic DNA by multiplex PCR. Extracted genomic DNA from each cell subset was distributed evenly across all wells of several immunoSEQ 96-well plates, and each plate was treated as a replicate. For sorted subsets, approximately 200 ng of genomic DNA, equivalent to tens of thousands of T cell genomes, went into each replicate PCR. The purified libraries were quantified using a Qubit 3.0 fluorometer, sized with a Bioanalyzer 2100, and then quantified again using the KAPA Library Quantification kit. A separate single-read 150-cycle Illumina NextSeq 550 flow cell was used to sequence each immunoSEQ 96-well plate. The paper's processing steps were these. The immunoSEQ output contained only junctional sequences without quality scores, so filtering could not match that applied to full-length reads. To assign V/J genes and CDR3, sequences were annotated against IMGT germline references using PyIR, a Python wrapper for IgBLAST v1.9. Reads with weak V/J assignments (E-value above 1e-6), missing CDR3, stop codons, out-of-frame junctions, or ambiguous translated residues were removed. V3J clonotypes were defined as sequences sharing the same inferred V gene, J gene, and CDR3 amino acid sequence. Percentage overlap between repertoires was computed as shared unique clonotypes divided by the size of the smaller repertoire. Repertoire richness was assessed with RTK rarefaction, the Chao1 estimator, and Recon v2.1 estimates of unobserved clonotypes. OLGA was used to compute generation probabilities for all TCRbeta clonotypes that the gDNA method yielded from several donors. TCRdb mirrors the immuneACCESS table, restricted to in-frame sequences. Some clones are absent from its copies; in checked studies, under half trace to an unresolved V gene, and the reason for the others is unknown. That table supplies the V and J calls and clone size; D and trimming were determined from the DNA. The sample data list hundreds of thousands of clones, and approximately 96% of these were observed just once. The top ten clones comprise less than 0.12% of the sample.

CDR1 and CDR2, per the germline V gene (reference sequence), are MNHEY and SMNVEV. The CDR3 goes from the cysteine to the phenylalanine over 14 residues. The retained sequence is limited to the CDR3, 42 bases, with the frame set at the first base. Note on this clone: The antigen it recognizes is unknown. Mismatch with germline at one junction end may stem from a read error.

CD8 naive samples consisted of CD45RO-negative cells that were positively selected for CCR7, yielding a CD45RA+CCR7+ population without TemRA cells. The donors were healthy, HIV-negative adults who had no recently reported acute infections or vaccinations. Every donor was a Caucasian adult living in Nashville, Tennessee, USA. Blood was obtained by leukapheresis, after which PBMCs were separated by Ficoll-Histopaque density gradient centrifugation and cryopreserved in liquid nitrogen vapor phase. Analytical flow cytometry was used to check the purity and quantity of each magnetically sorted T cell population. Each sorted fraction had its genomic DNA isolated and then quantified by UV absorbance on a Nanodrop 2000c.

The receptor was derived from a woman aged 25 to 39 in good health. Source material: naive CD8+ T cells sorted from blood. The cell subset or site tag for this specimen amounts to: CD45RA+CCR7+. Recombination joined TRBV27 with TRBJ2-2; the D gene is possibly TRBD2, with 5 bases matching. For the CDR3, the sequence is CASSSRRNTGKLFF. The nucleotide sequence reads as follows: TGTGCCAGCAGTTCGCGGCGGAACACCGGGAAGCTGTTTTTT.